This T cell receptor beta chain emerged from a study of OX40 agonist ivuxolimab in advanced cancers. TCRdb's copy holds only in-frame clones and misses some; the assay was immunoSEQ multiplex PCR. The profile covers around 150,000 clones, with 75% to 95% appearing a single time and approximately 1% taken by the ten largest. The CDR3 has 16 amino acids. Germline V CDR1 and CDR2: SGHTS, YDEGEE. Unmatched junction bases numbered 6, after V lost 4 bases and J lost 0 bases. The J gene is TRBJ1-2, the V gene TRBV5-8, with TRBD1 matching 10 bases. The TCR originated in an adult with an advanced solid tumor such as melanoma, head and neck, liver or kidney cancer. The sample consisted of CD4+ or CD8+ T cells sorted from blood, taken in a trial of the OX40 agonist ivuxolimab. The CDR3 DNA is TGTGCCAGCAGCCAACCGGACAGGGGGACTAACTATGGCTACACCTTC. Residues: CASSQPDRGTNYGYTF.